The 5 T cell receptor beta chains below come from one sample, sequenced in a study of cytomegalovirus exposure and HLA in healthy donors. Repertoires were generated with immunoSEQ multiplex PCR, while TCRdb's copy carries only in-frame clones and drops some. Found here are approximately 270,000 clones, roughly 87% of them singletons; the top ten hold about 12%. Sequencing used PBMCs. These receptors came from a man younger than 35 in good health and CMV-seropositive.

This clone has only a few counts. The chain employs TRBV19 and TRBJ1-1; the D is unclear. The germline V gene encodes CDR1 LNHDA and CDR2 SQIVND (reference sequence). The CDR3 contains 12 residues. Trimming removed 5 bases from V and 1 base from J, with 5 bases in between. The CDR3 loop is CASSWANTEAFF. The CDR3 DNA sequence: TGTGCCAGTAGTTGGGCGAACACTGAAGCTTTCTTT. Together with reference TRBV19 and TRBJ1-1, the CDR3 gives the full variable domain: DGGITQSPKYLFRKEGQNVTLSCEQNLNHDAMYWYRQDPGQGLRLIYYSQIVNDFQKGDIAEGYSVSREKKESFPLTVTSAQKNPTAFYLCASSWANTEAFFGQGTRLTVV.

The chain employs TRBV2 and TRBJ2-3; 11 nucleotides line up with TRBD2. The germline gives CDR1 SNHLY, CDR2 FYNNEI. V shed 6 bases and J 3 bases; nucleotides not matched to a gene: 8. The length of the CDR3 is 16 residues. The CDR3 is CASSLNSGRATDTQYF. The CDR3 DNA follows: TGTGCCAGCAGCCTAAATAGCGGGAGGGCAACAGATACGCAGTATTTT.

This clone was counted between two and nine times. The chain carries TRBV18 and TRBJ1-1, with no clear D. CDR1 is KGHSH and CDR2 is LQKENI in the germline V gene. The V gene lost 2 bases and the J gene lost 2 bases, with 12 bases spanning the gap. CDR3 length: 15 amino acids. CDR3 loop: CASSPSTASNTEAFF. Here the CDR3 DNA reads TGTGCCAGCTCACCATCGACGGCATCCAACACTGAAGCTTTCTTT.

The CDR3 region is CASSSGQGSVYEQYF. CDR3 bases: TGCGCCAGCAGCTCTGGACAGGGCTCGGTCTACGAGCAGTACTTC. The chain is built from TRBV5-1 and TRBJ2-7, with 8 positions matching TRBD1. This CDR3 comprises 15 residues. The junction had 8 bases not matched to a gene; V was cut back by 3 bases and J by 3 bases. Germline V CDR1 and CDR2: SGHRS, YFSETQ.

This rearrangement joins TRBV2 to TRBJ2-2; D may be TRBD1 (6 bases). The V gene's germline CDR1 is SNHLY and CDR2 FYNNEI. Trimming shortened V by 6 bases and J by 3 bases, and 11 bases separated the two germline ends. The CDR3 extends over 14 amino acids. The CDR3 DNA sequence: TGTGCCAGCAGGGACAGAACCGACACCGGGGAGCTGTTTTTT. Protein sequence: CASRDRTDTGELFF.